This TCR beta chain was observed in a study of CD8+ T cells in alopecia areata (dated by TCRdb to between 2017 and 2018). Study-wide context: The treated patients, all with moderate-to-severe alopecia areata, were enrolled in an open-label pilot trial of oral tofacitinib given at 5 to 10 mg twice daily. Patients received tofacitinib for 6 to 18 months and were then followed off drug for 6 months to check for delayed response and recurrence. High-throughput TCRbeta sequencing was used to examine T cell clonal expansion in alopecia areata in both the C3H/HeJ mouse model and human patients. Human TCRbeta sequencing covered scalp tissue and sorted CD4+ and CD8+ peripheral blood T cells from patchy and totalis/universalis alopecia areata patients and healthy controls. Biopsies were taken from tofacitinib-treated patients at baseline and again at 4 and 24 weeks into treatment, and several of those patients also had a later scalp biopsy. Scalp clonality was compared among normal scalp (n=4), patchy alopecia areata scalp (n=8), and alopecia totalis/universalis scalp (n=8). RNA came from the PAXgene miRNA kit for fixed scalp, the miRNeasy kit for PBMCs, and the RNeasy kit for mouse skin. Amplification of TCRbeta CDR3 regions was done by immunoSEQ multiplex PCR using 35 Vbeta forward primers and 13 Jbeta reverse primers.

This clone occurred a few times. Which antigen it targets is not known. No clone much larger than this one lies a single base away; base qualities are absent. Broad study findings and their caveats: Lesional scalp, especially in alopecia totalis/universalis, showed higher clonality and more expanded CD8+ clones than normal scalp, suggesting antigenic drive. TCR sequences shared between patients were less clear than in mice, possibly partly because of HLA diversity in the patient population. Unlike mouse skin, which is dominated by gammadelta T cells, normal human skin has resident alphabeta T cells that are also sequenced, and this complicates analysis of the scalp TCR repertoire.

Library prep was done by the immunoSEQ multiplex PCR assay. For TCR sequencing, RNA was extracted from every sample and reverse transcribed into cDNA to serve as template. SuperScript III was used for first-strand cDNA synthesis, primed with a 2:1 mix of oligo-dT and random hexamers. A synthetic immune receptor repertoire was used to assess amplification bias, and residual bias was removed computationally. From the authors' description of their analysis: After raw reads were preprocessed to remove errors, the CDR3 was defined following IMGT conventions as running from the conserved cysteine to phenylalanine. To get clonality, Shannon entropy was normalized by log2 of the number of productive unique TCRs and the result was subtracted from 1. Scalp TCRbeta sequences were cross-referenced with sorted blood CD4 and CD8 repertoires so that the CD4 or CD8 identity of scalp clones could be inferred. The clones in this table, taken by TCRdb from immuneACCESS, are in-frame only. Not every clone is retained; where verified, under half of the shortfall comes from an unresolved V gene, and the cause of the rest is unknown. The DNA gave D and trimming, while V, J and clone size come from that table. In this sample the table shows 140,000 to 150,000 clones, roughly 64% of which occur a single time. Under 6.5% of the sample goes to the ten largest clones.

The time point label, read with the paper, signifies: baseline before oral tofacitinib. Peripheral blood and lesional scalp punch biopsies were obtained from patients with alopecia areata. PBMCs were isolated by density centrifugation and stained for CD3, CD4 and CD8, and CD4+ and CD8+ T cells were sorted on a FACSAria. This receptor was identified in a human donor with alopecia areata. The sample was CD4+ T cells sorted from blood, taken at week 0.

The CDR3 region: CASSLGQGGGYTF. The nucleotide sequence reads TGTGCCAGCAGCTTAGGACAGGGAGGTGGCTACACCTTC. Recombination connected TRBV7-9 to TRBJ1-2, with 7 middle bases fitting TRBD1. The CDR3 holds 13 amino acids from the cysteine to the phenylalanine. Only CDR3 DNA remains: 39 bases, in frame from the first base. In the germline V gene (reference sequence), CDR1 corresponds to SEHNR and CDR2 to FQNEAQ. From V the trimming removes 1 base and from J it removes 7 bases, while the gene matches leave 3 bases of the junction unaccounted for. Reference TRBV7-9 and TRBJ1-2 genes cover what lies past the CDR3, so the full variable domain is DTGVSQNPRHKITKRGQNVTFRCDPISEHNRLYWYRQTLGQGPEFLTYFQNEAQLEKSRLLSDRFSAERPKGSFSTLEIQRTEQGDSAMYLCASSLGQGGGYTFGSGTRLTVV.